The next 22 T cell receptor beta chains were all read from a single sample in a study of T cell changes during pregnancy in multiple sclerosis. Method: immunoSEQ multiplex PCR; TCRdb's copy keeps in-frame clones and lacks some. The table includes about 80,000 clones, 92% detected once. This material consisted of peripheral blood, taken before pregnancy. The receptors were sampled from a female donor with multiple sclerosis, enrolled in a pregnancy study.

The chain carries TRBV7-2 and TRBJ1-5; no definite D call. The V end lost 5 bases, the J end lost 7 bases, and 9 bases lay between the germline ends. The CDR3 sequence is 12 residues long. Germline V CDR1 and CDR2: SGHTA, FQGNSA. CDR3 coding DNA: TGTGCCAGCAGCCCCAGAGGGCAGCCCCAGCATTTT. This encodes CASSPRGQPQHF.

This sequence joins TRBV5-1 and TRBJ2-1, with TRBD1 identical over 7 bases. V shed 0 bases, J shed 1 base, and the junction held 1 base outside the gene matches. CDR1 is SGHRS, CDR2 YFSETQ, per germline. The CDR3 has 15 amino acids. The CDR3 bases are TGCGCCAGCAGCTTGGTGACAGGGTCCTACAATGAGCAGTTCTTC. Encoded protein: CASSLVTGSYNEQFF.

The CDR3: CASSLVAGGEQFF. CDR3 nucleotide sequence: TGTGCCAGCAGCTTAGTCGCGGGAGGCGAGCAGTTCTTC. The rearrangement uses TRBV7-2 and TRBJ2-1, with 8 nucleotides matching TRBD2. Germline CDR1 is SGHTA and CDR2 is FQGNSA. This CDR3 region has 13 residues. Germline trimming cut 1 base from V and 10 bases from J; bases unmatched to any gene: 3.

The V gene is TRBV9, the J gene TRBJ2-7, with D perhaps matching TRBD2 (5 bases). Deletions cut 4 bases from V and 1 base from J, with 12 bases between. This CDR3 spans 14 amino acids. Germline-derived CDR1 and CDR2 are SGDLS and YYNGEE. The CDR3 here is CASSPVGRSYEQYF. CDR3 DNA sequence: TGTGCCAGCAGCCCAGTGGGGAGATCCTACGAGCAGTACTTC. Combining the CDR3 with reference TRBV9 and TRBJ2-7 gives the whole variable domain DSGVTQTPKHLITATGQRVTLRCSPRSGDLSVYWYQQSLDQGLQFLIQYYNGEERAKGNILERFSAQQFPDLHSELNLSSLELGDSALYFCASSPVGRSYEQYFGPGTRLTVT.

This rearrangement joins TRBV19 to TRBJ2-1; 9 nucleotides match TRBD2. The germline CDR1 and CDR2 sequences are LNHDA and SQIVND (reference sequence). The CDR3 contains 14 residues. V lost 6 bases, J lost 4 bases, and 4 bases stayed unmatched. For the CDR3, the DNA is TGTGCCAGTAGATTAGCGGGAGCGTACAATGAGCAGTTCTTC. This sequence encodes CASRLAGAYNEQFF.

V usage is TRBV5-1 and J usage is TRBJ1-2; TRBD1 might be the D (5 bases). The CDR3 sequence is 14 residues long. Germline V gives CDR1 SGHRS, CDR2 YFSETQ. V was trimmed by 6 bases and J by 1 base, leaving 13 bases between them. The CDR3 bases are TGCGCCAGCAATAGGGGTGGCCTTAACTATGGCTACACCTTC. Translating gives CASNRGGLNYGYTF.

The chain joins TRBV11-2 to TRBJ2-7; D is possibly TRBD2 (6 bases). Deletions cut 2 bases from V and 2 bases from J, with 13 bases between. CDR1 and CDR2 from the germline V gene are SGHAT and FQNNGV. The CDR3 has 15 residues. The CDR3 DNA sequence: TGTGCCAGCAGCTTATACGCGGGGCCGGCCTACGAGCAGTACTTC. Translation gives CASSLYAGPAYEQYF.

This clone was detected once. In DNA, the CDR3 is TGTGCCAGTAGTATAGTCCCGACAGACAGCTACGAGCAGTACTTC. Translated: CASSIVPTDSYEQYF. The rearrangement links TRBV19 to TRBJ2-7; D is possibly TRBD1 (5 bases). V was shortened by 1 base and J by 3 bases, with 13 bases between the two germline ends. The CDR3 loop spans 15 amino acids. The germline CDR1 and CDR2 sequences are LNHDA and SQIVND (reference sequence).

The chain carries TRBV15 and TRBJ2-7; D gene ambiguous. Deletions cut 5 bases from V and 3 bases from J, with 8 bases between. Germline CDR1 LNHNV, CDR2 YYDKDF (reference sequence). The CDR3 length is 12 residues. The CDR3: CATSPPSYEQYF. CDR3 in DNA: TGTGCCACCAGCCCCCCCAGCTACGAGCAGTACTTC.

The V and J genes are TRBV30 and TRBJ2-5, with no clear D. The CDR3 runs to 12 residues. CDR1 GTSNPN and CDR2 SVGIG come from the germline V gene (reference sequence). Trimming removed 5 bases from V and 3 bases from J, with 10 bases in between. CDR3 sequence (DNA): TGTGCCTGGGATAAGCGCGAAGAGACCCAGTACTTC. It translates to CAWDKREETQYF.

This chain links TRBV9 with TRBJ2-2; 8 bases align to TRBD2. The J segment lost 3 bases and the V segment lost 0 bases, leaving 4 bases of the junction unmatched. Germline V CDR1 and CDR2: SGDLS, YYNGEE. The CDR3 length is 16 residues. Written as DNA, the CDR3 is TGTGCCAGCAGCGTAGCGCGGGAGGCGTACACCGGGGAGCTGTTTTTT. It codes for CASSVAREAYTGELFF.

V is TRBV5-1 and J is TRBJ2-2; D remains unclear. This CDR3 region has 13 residues. Germline CDR1 reads SGHRS; CDR2 reads YFSETQ. The V end was cut by 2 bases, the J end by 2 bases, with 4 bases between. The CDR3 is CASSFPNTGELFF. The CDR3 region has the DNA TGCGCCAGCAGCTTCCCTAACACCGGGGAGCTGTTTTTT.

This clone was detected once. The rearrangement links TRBV6-6 to TRBJ2-1, with 12 positions matching TRBD1. J lost 9 bases, V lost 6 bases, and 12 bases had no gene match. Germline V gives CDR1 MNHNY, CDR2 SVGAGI (reference sequence). The CDR3 loop spans 16 amino acids. The CDR3 here is CASSRGGDRGLSEQFF. CDR3 nucleotide sequence: TGTGCCAGCAGCAGGGGGGGGGACAGGGGGCTTAGTGAGCAGTTCTTC.

The chain combines TRBV5-1 with TRBJ2-7; D is undetermined. The V end was cut by 0 bases, the J end by 4 bases, with 26 bases between. The CDR3 consists of 19 residues. Germline lookup yields CDR1 SGHRS and CDR2 YFSETQ. The CDR3 DNA is TGCGCCAGCAGCTTGGCCCCTCCCTTTGACAAGGTTGTTTTTTACGAGCAGTACTTC. It specifies CASSLAPPFDKVVFYEQYF.

This chain links TRBV6-5 with TRBJ2-1; 10 positions match TRBD2. The CDR3 is made up of 15 amino acids. The germline V gene encodes CDR1 MNHEY and CDR2 SVGAGI. The ends lost 0 bases at V and 5 bases at J; junction bases unmatched: 1. The CDR3 nucleotides read TGTGCCAGCAGTTACTCTAGCGGGAGGCACAATGAGCAGTTCTTC. This encodes CASSYSSGRHNEQFF.

The rearrangement uses TRBV28 and TRBJ1-4; possible D gene TRBD1, 5 bases. V lost 2 bases and J 3 bases, leaving 13 bases between the germline ends. Germline CDR1 and CDR2: MDHEN and SYDVKM. CDR3 length: 16 residues. The CDR3 DNA reads TGTGCCAGCAGTTTAACCCTCAGGGTTCCTAATGAAAAACTGTTTTTT. Translated: CASSLTLRVPNEKLFF.

This chain links TRBV5-8 with TRBJ2-1; D gene ambiguous. The V end lost 4 bases, the J end lost 6 bases, and 5 bases lay between the germline ends. Germline loops: CDR1 SGHTS, CDR2 YDEGEE. The CDR3 loop spans 11 amino acids. The CDR3 bases are TGTGCCAGCAGCCCTTTCAATGAGCAGTTCTTC. Translation gives CASSPFNEQFF.

The chain carries TRBV11-2 and TRBJ2-2; D is undetermined. This CDR3 spans 14 amino acids. The ends were cut back, 0 bases at V and 6 bases at J, with 8 bases in the middle. In germline, CDR1 is SGHAT, CDR2 FQNNGV. The CDR3 DNA is TGTGCCAGCAGCTTAGATCTAAGTTCCGGGGAGCTGTTTTTT. Amino acid sequence: CASSLDLSSGELFF. Using reference TRBV11-2 and TRBJ2-2 for the parts outside the CDR3, the full variable domain is EAGVAQSPRYKIIEKRQSVAFWCNPISGHATLYWYQQILGQGPKLLIQFQNNGVVDDSQLPKDRFSAERLKGVDSTLKIQPAKLEDSAVYLCASSLDLSSGELFFGEGSRLTVL.

V gene TRBV14 combines with J gene TRBJ1-2; unclear D gene. The CDR3 length is 13 residues. V lost 3 bases and J lost 0, with 5 bases in between. CDR1 is SGHDN, CDR2 FVKESK, per germline. The CDR3 DNA reads as TGTGCCAGCAGCCAGATAGCTAACTATGGCTACACCTTC. It codes for CASSQIANYGYTF. The complete variable domain, with remaining parts taken from reference TRBV14 and TRBJ1-2, reads EAGVTQFPSHSVIEKGQTVTLRCDPISGHDNLYWYRRVMGKEIKFLLHFVKESKQDESGMPNNRFLAERTGGTYSTLKVQPAELEDSGVYFCASSQIANYGYTFGSGTRLTVV.

This clone has a handful of counts. The gene calls are TRBV25-1 and TRBJ2-1, with 9 bases that match TRBD1. Germline V gives CDR1 MGHDK, CDR2 SYGVNS. The CDR3 runs to 15 residues. J gave up 7 bases and V 4 bases, and 8 bases lay outside the gene matches. The CDR3: CASSGETGGRNEQFF. CDR3 nucleotides: TGTGCCAGCAGTGGGGAGACAGGGGGAAGGAATGAGCAGTTCTTC.

The gene calls are TRBV10-3 and TRBJ2-7; 8 bases match TRBD2. After removal of 10 bases from V and 3 bases from J, the junction contained 11 bases not matched to a gene. The length of the CDR3 is 14 residues. The germline gives CDR1 ENHRY, CDR2 SYGVKD. CDR3 in DNA: TGTGCCACCGGACCGGGACTAGGAATCTACGAGCAGTACTTC. It is translated as CATGPGLGIYEQYF.

The chain uses TRBV14 and TRBJ2-2; possibly TRBD1 for D (5 bases). V was trimmed by 1 base and J by 7 bases, leaving 13 bases between them. The germline gives CDR1 SGHDN, CDR2 FVKESK. CDR3 length: 15 amino acids. CDR3 sequence (DNA): TGTGCCAGCAGCCAAGCCCCAGGGTGGATCGGGGAGCTGTTTTTT. Protein: CASSQAPGWIGELFF.